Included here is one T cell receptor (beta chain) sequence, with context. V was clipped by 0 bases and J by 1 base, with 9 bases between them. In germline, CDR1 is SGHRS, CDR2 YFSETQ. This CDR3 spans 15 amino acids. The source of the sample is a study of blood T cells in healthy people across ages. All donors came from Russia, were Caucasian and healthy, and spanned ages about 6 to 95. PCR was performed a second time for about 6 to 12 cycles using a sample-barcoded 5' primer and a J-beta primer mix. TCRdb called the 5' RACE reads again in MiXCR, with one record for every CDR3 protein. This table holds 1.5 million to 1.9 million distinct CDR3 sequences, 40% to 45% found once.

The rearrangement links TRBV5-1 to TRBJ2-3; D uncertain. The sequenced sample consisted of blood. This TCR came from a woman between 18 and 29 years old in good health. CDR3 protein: CASSLAWLGTDTQYF. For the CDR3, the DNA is TGCGCCAGCAGCTTGGCCTGGTTGGGCACAGATACGCAGTATTTT.